These 5 T cell receptor beta chains came from one sample sequenced in a study of breast tumors, draining lymph nodes, adjacent tissues. One entry per CDR3 protein results from TCRdb running MiXCR on the multiplex PCR reads. The sample comprises around 120,000 distinct CDR3 sequences, around 20% of which are singletons, and less than 4% rests with the top ten. Breast cancer patients provided tissue from their axillary draining lymph nodes. Sample: axillary lymph node tissue. These receptors were taken from a female donor with breast cancer. Some clones in this sample may be carry-over from other donors' samples.

The gene calls are TRBV28 and TRBJ1-2; no clear D gene. The germline V gene has CDR1 MDHEN and CDR2 SYDVKM. Between the trimmed V and J ends, which lost 6 bases and 8 bases, there was a span of 16 bases. The CDR3 totals 13 residues. CDR3 in DNA: TGTGCCAGCAGCCGCCCCGGGGTGCGCGGCTACACCTTC. Amino acid sequence: CASSRPGVRGYTF.

As to this clonotype: This may arise from a read error, as a much more abundant clone is one base away. The CDR3 does not close with the conserved phenylalanine or tryptophan, likely indicating a read error. The CDR3 spells CASSSNRGETGELFS. In DNA, the CDR3 is TGTGCCAGTAGTAGCAACCGCGGGGAAACCGGGGAGCTGTTTTCT. The chain combines TRBV19 with TRBJ2-2, with a weak D call TRBD2 (6 bases). The germline V gene encodes CDR1 LNHDA and CDR2 SQIVND (reference sequence). V lost 4 bases, J lost 5 bases, and 14 bases lay in between. This CDR3 contains 15 residues.

This clonotype was found many times. This chain uses TRBV7-2 with TRBJ1-5; D is possibly TRBD1 (5 bases). The germline CDR1 and CDR2 sequences are SGHTA and FQGNSA. V was clipped by 3 bases and J by 2 bases, with 11 bases between them. The CDR3 runs to 15 residues. In DNA, the CDR3 is TGTGCCAGCAGCTTTCAAGGGGACGGCAATCAGCCCCAGCATTTT. Its protein product is CASSFQGDGNQPQHF.

This clonotype was seen ten or more times. The CDR3 bases are TGTGCCAGCAGCTATGGGACAGGACCTGGAAACACCATATATTTT. Translated: CASSYGTGPGNTIYF. The chain links TRBV11-2 to TRBJ1-3; the match to TRBD1 covers 8 bases. The CDR3 is made up of 15 amino acids. CDR1 SGHAT and CDR2 FQNNGV come from the germline V gene. With V trimmed by 4 bases and J by 2 bases, 4 bases remained unmatched.

Concerning this clonotype: A much larger clone differs from this one at a single base, so this may be a read error. The gene calls are TRBV5-6 and TRBJ2-5; no clear D. CDR3 length equals 14 residues. Germline assignment: CDR1 SGHDT and CDR2 YYEEEE. The CDR3 sequence: CASSLLADSEAQYF. Written as DNA, the CDR3 is TGTGCCAGCAGCTTGTTGGCAGATTCAGAGGCCCAGTACTTC. Drawing the rest from reference TRBV5-6 and TRBJ2-5, the complete variable domain is DAGVTQSPTHLIKTRGQQVTLRCSPKSGHDTVSWYQQALGQGPQFIFQYYEEEERQRGNFPDRFSGHQFPNYSSELNVNALLLGDSALYLCASSLLADSEAQYFGPGTRLLVL.